This passage covers 32 T cell receptor beta chains from one sample sequenced in a study of OX40 agonist ivuxolimab in advanced cancers. Profiling relied on immunoSEQ multiplex PCR, and the TCRdb table lists in-frame clones only, not all of them. Among about 77,000 clones listed, 90% were seen once. The material was CD4+ or CD8+ T cells sorted from blood, obtained in a trial of the OX40 agonist ivuxolimab. The receptors originated from an adult with an advanced solid tumor such as melanoma, head and neck, liver or kidney cancer.

This clone was recorded a few times. The chain has TRBV28 and TRBJ2-2; 12 nucleotides match TRBD2. The germline V gene encodes CDR1 MDHEN and CDR2 SYDVKM. This CDR3 region has 17 residues. V trimming: 2 bases; J trimming: 4 bases; junction bases outside the gene matches: 5. Written as DNA, the CDR3 is TGTGCCAGCAGTTTACTAGCGGGAGGGCCGGTCACCGGGGAGCTGTTTTTT. Protein sequence: CASSLLAGGPVTGELFF. The whole variable domain, remainder taken from reference TRBV28 and TRBJ2-2, is DVKVTQSSRYLVKRTGEKVFLECVQDMDHENMFWYRQDPGLGLRLIYFSYDVKMKEKGDIPEGYSVSREKKERFSLILESASTNQTSMYLCASSLLAGGPVTGELFFGEGSRLTVL.

J is TRBJ2-7 and V is TRBV27; 7 nucleotides line up with TRBD1. The CDR3 extends over 15 amino acids. Germline V CDR1 and CDR2: MNHEY, SMNVEV (reference sequence). V was pared by 6 bases and J by 4 bases, with 12 bases of the junction left unmatched. CDR3 protein: CASRRYPDRTYEQYF. The CDR3 nucleotides read TGTGCCAGCAGACGCTACCCGGACAGGACATACGAGCAGTACTTC.

The chain links TRBV9 to TRBJ1-4; D not resolved. CDR3 length equals 14 residues. Germline CDR1 is SGDLS and CDR2 is YYNGEE. Trimming removed 1 base from V and 1 base from J, with 5 bases in between. CDR3 amino acids: CASSVLGTNEKLFF. The CDR3 coding sequence is TGTGCCAGCAGCGTACTGGGAACTAATGAAAAACTGTTTTTT.

This sequence joins TRBV28 and TRBJ2-4; no clear D gene. The CDR3 spans 10 residues. The ends were cut back, 8 bases at V and 7 bases at J, with 6 bases in the middle. Germline CDR1 is MDHEN and CDR2 is SYDVKM. In DNA form, the CDR3 reads TGTGCCAGCGGGATTAACATTCAGTACTTC. It specifies CASGINIQYF.

The chain has TRBV6-5 and TRBJ2-5; TRBD1 might be the D (6 bases). V lost 6 bases to trimming and J lost 0 bases, with 14 bases between them. The V gene's germline CDR1 is MNHEY and CDR2 SVGAGI. This CDR3 is built from 15 residues. The CDR3 region is CASSWTASYQETQYF. The DNA for the CDR3 is TGTGCCAGCAGCTGGACAGCCAGCTACCAAGAGACCCAGTACTTC.

CDR3 DNA sequence: TGCGCCAGCAGGACGGACGGACCGGCTCACGAGCAGTACTTC. It is translated as CASRTDGPAHEQYF. The gene calls are TRBV5-1 and TRBJ2-7; D is unclear. V lost 5 bases, J lost 5 bases, and 17 bases lay in between. The CDR3 is 14 residues long. CDR1 and CDR2 (germline): SGHRS, YFSETQ. Complete variable domain (other parts from reference TRBV5-1 and TRBJ2-7): KAGVTQTPRYLIKTRGQQVTLSCSPISGHRSVSWYQQTPGQGLQFLFEYFSETQRNKGNFPGRFSGRQFSNSRSEMNVSTLELGDSALYLCASRTDGPAHEQYFGPGTRLTVT.

The chain has TRBV4-1 and TRBJ2-2; D call uncertain. Trimming pared 0 bases from V and 1 base from J, leaving 6 bases between. The CDR3 is 15 amino acids. Germline lookup yields CDR1 MGHRA and CDR2 YSYEKL. The CDR3 here is CASSQEAGNTGELFF. CDR3 DNA sequence: TGCGCCAGCAGCCAAGAAGCAGGGAACACCGGGGAGCTGTTTTTT.

The rearrangement uses TRBV28 and TRBJ1-4, with unresolved D. The CDR3 loop spans 11 amino acids. Between the trimmed V and J ends, which lost 3 bases and 11 bases, there was a span of 7 bases. CDR1 is MDHEN and CDR2 is SYDVKM in the germline V gene. CDR3 in amino acids: CASSFREKLFF. In nucleotides, the CDR3 is TGTGCCAGCAGTTTCCGGGAGAAACTGTTTTTT.

The chain is built from TRBV4-2 and TRBJ2-2; 10 bases fit TRBD1. The CDR3 has 17 residues. Per the germline V gene, CDR1 is LGHNA and CDR2 is YNFKEQ. J was trimmed by 4 bases and V by 1 base; bases with no gene match: 6. CDR3 in amino acids: CASSQVGGTGVTGELFF. CDR3 nucleotide sequence: TGTGCCAGCAGCCAAGTGGGAGGGACAGGGGTCACCGGGGAGCTGTTTTTT.

V gene TRBV6-1 combines with J gene TRBJ1-2; 7 nucleotides agree with TRBD1. This CDR3 comprises 14 residues. From germline, CDR1 is MNHNS and CDR2 SASEGT. With V trimmed by 6 bases and J by 2 bases, 6 bases remained unmatched. The CDR3: CASRAGQNNYGYTF. CDR3 DNA: TGTGCCAGCAGGGCGGGACAGAACAACTATGGCTACACCTTC.

The rearrangement uses TRBV2 and TRBJ1-2; TRBD1 is a possible D gene (6 bases). Germline V gene lookup returns CDR1 SNHLY and CDR2 FYNNEI. The germline V and J ends were trimmed by 6 bases and 1 base, with 12 bases remaining between them. The CDR3 is made up of 14 amino acids. As DNA, the CDR3 is TGTGCCAGCAGCCCACAGGGAATTAACTATGGCTACACCTTC. Its translation: CASSPQGINYGYTF.

The V and J genes are TRBV7-9 and TRBJ1-2; D gene uncertain. Germline V lookup: CDR1 SEHNR, CDR2 FQNEAQ (reference sequence). The V end was cut by 5 bases, the J end by 1 base, with 8 bases between. The CDR3 is 13 residues long. CDR3 residues: CASSRDGNYGYTF. CDR3 nucleotide sequence: TGTGCCAGCAGCAGAGATGGTAACTATGGCTACACCTTC.

The CDR3 DNA reads as TGTGCCAGCAGCCAACCCCGAAGACGAAGAACCGGGGCCCCCTCCTACGAGCAGTACTTC. This gives the protein CASSQPRRRRTGAPSYEQYF. The V gene is TRBV14, the J gene TRBJ2-7, with D possibly being TRBD1 or TRBD2 (5 bases each). This CDR3 spans 20 amino acids. V lost 2 bases to trimming and J lost 0 bases, with 26 bases between them. Germline V gives CDR1 SGHDN, CDR2 FVKESK.

This clone was counted between two and nine times. V and J are TRBV19 and TRBJ1-2; D unresolved. The V gene's germline CDR1 is LNHDA and CDR2 SQIVND (reference sequence). The CDR3 extends over 14 amino acids. Trimming removed 0 bases from V and 4 bases from J, with 9 bases in between. CDR3 protein: CASSIDGQSYGYTF. The CDR3 bases are TGTGCCAGTAGTATAGACGGGCAAAGCTATGGCTACACCTTC.

The chain carries TRBV10-3 and TRBJ2-7; 10 bases are a match to TRBD2. The junction had 2 bases not matched to a gene; V was cut back by 1 base and J by 2 bases. This CDR3 is built from 15 residues. Germline V gene data show CDR1 as ENHRY and CDR2 as SYGVKD. The CDR3 loop is CAISELAGGAYEQYF. The DNA of the CDR3 is TGTGCCATCAGTGAGTTAGCGGGAGGCGCCTACGAGCAGTACTTC.

The chain links TRBV6-1 to TRBJ2-5, with D perhaps matching TRBD1 (6 bases). From germline, CDR1 is MNHNS and CDR2 SASEGT. The CDR3 has 11 amino acids. V lost 6 bases, J lost 5 bases, and 7 bases lay in between. DNA of the CDR3: TGTGCCAGCAGAAGGGGGGAGACCCAGTACTTC. It codes for CASRRGETQYF.

The chain has TRBV9 and TRBJ2-3, with D possibly matching TRBD2 (7 bases). There are 16 residues in the CDR3. V was pared by 4 bases and J by 3 bases, with 18 bases between. Germline CDR1 is SGDLS and CDR2 is YYNGEE. The CDR3: CASSPLYRGATDTQYF. The CDR3 DNA reads as TGTGCCAGCAGCCCATTGTACCGGGGGGCTACAGATACGCAGTATTTT.

CDR3 in amino acids: CASSISGGTDTQYF. The CDR3 DNA is TGCGCCAGCAGCATTTCAGGGGGCACAGATACGCAGTATTTT. The V and J genes are TRBV5-1 and TRBJ2-3; possible D gene TRBD1, 6 bases. The CDR3 contains 14 residues. Germline V gene data show CDR1 as SGHRS and CDR2 as YFSETQ. Trimming pared 4 bases from V and 1 base from J, leaving 10 bases between.

This chain joins TRBV6-5 and TRBJ1-2; D remains ambiguous. The length of the CDR3 is 14 residues. Germline V gives CDR1 MNHEY, CDR2 SVGAGI. Trimming shortened V by 5 bases and J by 3 bases, and 13 bases separated the two germline ends. CDR3 coding DNA: TGTGCCAGCAGTCTAACAAGGACCGACTATGGCTACACCTTC. Encoded protein: CASSLTRTDYGYTF.

The chain couples TRBV11-2 to TRBJ2-1; tentative D call: TRBD2 (5 bases). The CDR3 is 13 amino acids. The V gene's germline CDR1 is SGHAT and CDR2 FQNNGV. Trimming removed 1 base from V and 8 bases from J, with 9 bases in between. The CDR3 nucleotides read TGTGCCAGCAGCTTAGTGAGAGCGGATGAGCAGTTCTTC. Translating it yields CASSLVRADEQFF.

This chain joins TRBV5-1 and TRBJ2-7; D unresolved. Trimming pared 2 bases from V and 0 bases from J, leaving 9 bases between. The CDR3 consists of 14 residues. The germline CDR1 and CDR2 sequences are SGHRS and YFSETQ. The CDR3 DNA follows: TGCGCCAGCAGCTTTGGCCCTAGCTCCTACGAGCAGTACTTC. It encodes CASSFGPSSYEQYF.

This sequence joins TRBV5-4 and TRBJ1-1; 8 bases fit TRBD1. J gave up 4 bases and V 3 bases, and 11 bases lay outside the gene matches. This CDR3 has 16 residues. The germline CDR1 and CDR2 sequences are SGHNT and YYREEE (reference sequence). The CDR3 DNA sequence: TGTGCCAGCAGCTCTTGGACAGGGCTAGATTTCACTGAAGCTTTCTTT. Its protein is CASSSWTGLDFTEAFF.

V is TRBV4-3 and J is TRBJ2-5; D unclear. Looked up from germline, CDR1 is LGHNA and CDR2 is YSLEER. This CDR3 contains 13 residues. Trimming shortened V by 2 bases and J by 5 bases, and 9 bases separated the two germline ends. CDR3 DNA: TGCGCCAGCAGCCAATTGAGACATGAGACCCAGTACTTC. It specifies CASSQLRHETQYF.

This chain joins TRBV5-1 and TRBJ2-7; D not certain. Trimming stripped 4 bases from V and 3 bases from J, with 14 bases between. This CDR3 has 14 residues. CDR1 SGHRS and CDR2 YFSETQ come from the germline V gene. CDR3 loop: CASSPLSTGYEQYF. In nucleotides, the CDR3 is TGCGCCAGCAGCCCCCTGTCTACCGGCTACGAGCAGTACTTC.

The chain has TRBV5-1 and TRBJ2-4; 11 nucleotides align to TRBD2. The CDR3 runs to 16 residues. Germline V lookup: CDR1 SGHRS, CDR2 YFSETQ. V lost 4 bases to trimming and J lost 9 bases; unmatched junction nucleotides: 12. CDR3 region: CASSALLAGDVTIQYF. The CDR3 coding sequence is TGCGCCAGCAGCGCCTTACTAGCGGGGGACGTAACCATTCAGTACTTC.

The rearrangement uses TRBV27 and TRBJ2-2, with D possibly TRBD1 on 6 matching bases. Between the trimmed V and J ends, which lost 3 bases and 5 bases, there was a span of 22 bases. The germline V gene encodes CDR1 MNHEY and CDR2 SMNVEV (reference sequence). CDR3 length: 18 amino acids. CDR3 DNA: TGTGCCAGCAGTTTTTGGTTCACCGGGGCAGGGGAAACCGGGGAGCTGTTTTTT. This encodes CASSFWFTGAGETGELFF.

The J gene is TRBJ2-7, the V gene TRBV9; D gene unclear. The germline gives CDR1 SGDLS, CDR2 YYNGEE. The V end was cut by 2 bases, the J end by 5 bases, with 14 bases between. This CDR3 comprises 14 residues. The CDR3 DNA reads as TGTGCCAGCAGCGTTCGGGTCGACTTCGACGAGCAGTACTTC. This translates into CASSVRVDFDEQYF.

The rearrangement links TRBV27 to TRBJ1-5; D ambiguous. V lost 7 bases and J 5 bases, leaving 6 bases between the germline ends. The CDR3 is 11 amino acids. Per the germline V gene, CDR1 is MNHEY and CDR2 is SMNVEV (reference sequence). The CDR3 DNA sequence: TGTGCCAGCAAAGGTGATCAGCCCCAGCATTTT. It is translated as CASKGDQPQHF.

V is TRBV6-1 and J is TRBJ2-5; 11 bases are shared with TRBD2. The trim removed 1 base at V and 5 bases at J, leaving 3 bases unmatched. There are 15 residues in the CDR3. The germline gives CDR1 MNHNS, CDR2 SASEGT. The CDR3 sequence: CASSEVPSGRETQYF. The CDR3, as DNA: TGTGCCAGCAGTGAAGTTCCTAGCGGGAGGGAGACCCAGTACTTC.

The V gene is TRBV7-2, the J gene TRBJ2-3; D call uncertain. Trimming removed 1 base from V and 2 bases from J, with 13 bases in between. The CDR3 consists of 16 residues. Germline CDR1 and CDR2: SGHTA and FQGNSA. CDR3 in amino acids: CASSLEIYINTDTQYF. In DNA, the CDR3 is TGTGCCAGCAGCTTAGAAATCTATATAAACACAGATACGCAGTATTTT.

V and J are TRBV4-1 and TRBJ1-2; D not certain. Germline values: CDR1 MGHRA, CDR2 YSYEKL. CDR3 size: 15 residues. Trimming cost V 1 base and J 0 bases, with 9 bases left between them. As DNA, the CDR3 is TGCGCCAGCAGCCAAGGACACGGAGCTAACTATGGCTACACCTTC. It codes for CASSQGHGANYGYTF.

The rearrangement uses TRBV7-9 and TRBJ2-3; a weak D match, TRBD2 (5 bases). CDR1 SEHNR and CDR2 FQNEAQ come from the germline V gene (reference sequence). Trimming shortened V by 8 bases and J by 0 bases, and 15 bases separated the two germline ends. The CDR3 runs to 15 residues. CDR3 DNA: TGTGCCAGCCAAGCAAGCGGACTTAGCACAGATACGCAGTATTTT. Translating it yields CASQASGLSTDTQYF.